Below are 29 T cell receptor beta chains sequenced from a single sample in a study of T cells expressing NK-cell markers. From the 5' RACE reads, TCRdb lists one entry per CDR3 protein and no DNA. This table holds some 150,000 distinct CDR3 sequences. The sample comprised blood T cells: a sorted CD56 or NKG2C T cell subset, CD4+ or CD8+ T cells, or bulk PBMC T cells (not recorded which). The receptor set was obtained from a man younger than 30 in good health.

This chain uses TRBV2 with TRBJ2-2; the D call from TCRdb, TRBD2, cannot be confirmed without DNA. Germline V gene data show CDR1 as SNHLY and CDR2 as FYNNEI. This CDR3 region has 16 residues. CDR3 in amino acids: CASSETLLGGSGELFF.

The chain recombines TRBV29-1 with TRBJ2-1; TCRdb indicates TRBD2, and absent DNA this call remains unverified. Germline V gene sequence: CDR1 SQVTM, CDR2 ANQGSEA. CDR3 length: 14 residues. CDR3 loop: CSAAGEGRLPEQFF.

This rearrangement joins TRBV23-1 to TRBJ2-3; no DNA is available, so the TRBD1 call from TCRdb remains unchecked. TRBV23-1 is reported as an ORF; its role is uncertain. The CDR3 runs 13 residues. CDR3 region: CARTRDTADTQYF.

This chain connects TRBV30 to TRBJ1-2. This CDR3 is built from 13 residues. Germline V CDR1 and CDR2: GTSNPN, SVGIG (reference sequence). The CDR3 here is CAWSPDGLSGYTF.

The chain has TRBV29-1 and TRBJ2-6. The CDR3 consists of 15 residues. The germline V gene encodes CDR1 SQVTM and CDR2 ANQGSEA. The CDR3 is CSVLLGTSGANVLTF.

The J gene is TRBJ2-3, the V gene TRBV27; checking the TCRdb D call of TRBD2 is not possible without DNA. The CDR3 covers 14 residues. The germline gives CDR1 MNHEY, CDR2 SMNVEV (reference sequence). CDR3 sequence reads: CASSLLADTDTQYF.

The chain's CDR3 is CASSLVGGRVDFYNEQFF. The chain is built from TRBV5-1 and TRBJ2-1; as DNA is missing, the TRBD2 call by TCRdb cannot be tested. There are 18 residues in the CDR3. CDR1 is SGHRS and CDR2 is YFSETQ in the germline V gene.

V is TRBV29-1 and J is TRBJ2-7; TCRdb outputs TRBD2, but without DNA this stays unchecked. CDR3 size: 16 residues. Germline V gene data show CDR1 as SQVTM and CDR2 as ANQGSEA. Here the CDR3 reads CSVYGEGLAGSYEQYF.

The chain uses TRBV18 and TRBJ2-2; without DNA, the TCRdb call of TRBD1 cannot be checked. There are 17 residues in the CDR3. Germline assignment: CDR1 KGHSH and CDR2 LQKENI. The CDR3 loop is CASSAYGTGLFTGELFF.

The chain recombines TRBV12-3 or TRBV12-4 with TRBJ2-1; no DNA is available, so the TRBD1 call from TCRdb remains unchecked. CDR3 length equals 15 residues. CDR3 amino acids: CASSYRAGSYNEQFF.

This rearrangement joins TRBV19 to TRBJ2-1; TCRdb's D call, TRBD1, is unchecked because there is no DNA. Germline V gene sequence: CDR1 LNHDA, CDR2 SQIVND (reference sequence). The CDR3 covers 16 residues. This CDR3 is CASSMDGQGIWNEQFF.

The chain combines TRBV7-9 with TRBJ2-1. The CDR3 contains 15 residues. Per the germline V gene, CDR1 is SEHNR and CDR2 is FQNEAQ (reference sequence). The CDR3 here is CASSLERGEGNEQFF.

The chain links TRBV15 to TRBJ1-5. The germline V gene has CDR1 LNHNV and CDR2 YYDKDF (reference sequence). The CDR3 contains 14 residues. CDR3 region: CATSHLFGNQPQHF.

CDR3 amino acids: CASSPTVLASDEQYF. The V and J genes are TRBV18 and TRBJ2-7; TCRdb designates TRBD2, a call that cannot be tested without DNA. Germline values: CDR1 KGHSH, CDR2 LQKENI. The CDR3 has 15 amino acids.

The chain combines TRBV12-3 or TRBV12-4 with TRBJ2-3; TCRdb picks TRBD1, but there is no DNA to check that call. CDR3 length: 15 amino acids. This CDR3 reads CASSLRDRDTDTQYF.

The chain uses TRBV4-2 and TRBJ2-2; checking the TCRdb D call of TRBD2 is not possible without DNA. The germline gives CDR1 LGHNA, CDR2 YNFKEQ. The CDR3 has 18 amino acids. The CDR3: CASSQEYPGGLAAGELFF.

The rearrangement joins TRBV6-2 or TRBV6-3 to TRBJ2-5; TCRdb indicates TRBD2, and absent DNA this call remains unverified. Per the germline V gene, CDR1 is MNHEY and CDR2 is SVGEGT. The CDR3 consists of 15 residues. CDR3 loop: CASTLLADLQETQYF.

The chain combines TRBV7-2 with TRBJ2-7; the TRBD2 assignment by TCRdb is unverifiable without DNA. Looked up from germline, CDR1 is SGHTA and CDR2 is FQGNSA. This CDR3 comprises 15 residues. The CDR3 is CASSRGYSGTYEQYF.

J is TRBJ2-5 and V is TRBV27; without DNA, the TCRdb call of TRBD1 cannot be checked. CDR1 MNHEY and CDR2 SMNVEV come from the germline V gene (reference sequence). CDR3 size: 17 residues. The CDR3: CAASKAAGKPGSETQYF.

The chain combines TRBV4-1 with TRBJ2-2; TCRdb picks TRBD1, but there is no DNA to check that call. The CDR3 consists of 14 residues. The germline V gene has CDR1 MGHRA and CDR2 YSYEKL. The CDR3 sequence is CASSRAQNGGELFF.

The V and J genes are TRBV27 and TRBJ2-1; as DNA is missing, the TRBD2 call by TCRdb cannot be tested. Germline assignment: CDR1 MNHEY and CDR2 SMNVEV (reference sequence). This CDR3 is built from 20 residues. CDR3 sequence: CASSLLPMGVAGVPYNEQFF.

The chain is built from TRBV7-6 and TRBJ2-7. Germline CDR1 is SGHVS and CDR2 is FNYEAQ. This CDR3 spans 13 amino acids. CDR3 loop: CASSLISQDEQYF. The full variable domain, completed using reference TRBV7-6 and TRBJ2-7, is GAGVSQSPRYKVTKRGQDVALRCDPISGHVSLYWYRQALGQGPEFLTYFNYEAQQDKSGLPNDRFSAERPEGSISTLTIQRTEQRDSAMYRCASSLISQDEQYFGPGTRLTVT.

The V call is TRBV24-1, the J call TRBJ1-2. From germline, CDR1 is KGHDR and CDR2 SFDVKD. The CDR3 sequence is 12 residues long. CDR3 in amino acids: CATSDGNYGYTF.

This chain connects TRBV25-1 to TRBJ2-1. The CDR3 covers 13 residues. Germline V gives CDR1 MGHDK, CDR2 SYGVNS. The CDR3 protein is CAGQGGTYNEQFF.

The chain recombines TRBV19 with TRBJ2-7; there is no DNA to check the TCRdb D call of TRBD1. This CDR3 contains 14 residues. Germline V gene sequence: CDR1 LNHDA, CDR2 SQIVND (reference sequence). The CDR3: CASSIAQGANEQYF. The variable domain in full, completed from reference TRBV19 and TRBJ2-7, reads DGGITQSPKYLFRKEGQNVTLSCEQNLNHDAMYWYRQDPGQGLRLIYYSQIVNDFQKGDIAEGYSVSREKKESFPLTVTSAQKNPTAFYLCASSIAQGANEQYFGPGTRLTVT.

The chain is built from TRBV9 and TRBJ1-2; checking the TCRdb D call of TRBD1 is not possible without DNA. Germline V gives CDR1 SGDLS, CDR2 YYNGEE. The CDR3 runs 12 residues. The CDR3: CASSGDAYGYTF.

This chain joins TRBV4-3 and TRBJ2-1; TCRdb designates TRBD1, a call that cannot be tested without DNA. The CDR3 is 15 residues long. Germline V gene data show CDR1 as LGHNA and CDR2 as YSLEER. This chain's CDR3 is CASSSGQSSYNEQFF.

The rearrangement uses TRBV5-5 and TRBJ2-1; TCRdb reports TRBD2, a call that lacks DNA to check it against. Germline CDR1 is SGHKS and CDR2 is YYEKEE (reference sequence). CDR3 size: 17 residues. The CDR3 here is CASSSLLATGSYNEQFF.

This sequence joins TRBV28 and TRBJ2-7; checking the TCRdb D call of TRBD1 is not possible without DNA. The CDR3 has 14 amino acids. Per the germline V gene, CDR1 is MDHEN and CDR2 is SYDVKM. The CDR3: CASSLYGDAYEQYF.